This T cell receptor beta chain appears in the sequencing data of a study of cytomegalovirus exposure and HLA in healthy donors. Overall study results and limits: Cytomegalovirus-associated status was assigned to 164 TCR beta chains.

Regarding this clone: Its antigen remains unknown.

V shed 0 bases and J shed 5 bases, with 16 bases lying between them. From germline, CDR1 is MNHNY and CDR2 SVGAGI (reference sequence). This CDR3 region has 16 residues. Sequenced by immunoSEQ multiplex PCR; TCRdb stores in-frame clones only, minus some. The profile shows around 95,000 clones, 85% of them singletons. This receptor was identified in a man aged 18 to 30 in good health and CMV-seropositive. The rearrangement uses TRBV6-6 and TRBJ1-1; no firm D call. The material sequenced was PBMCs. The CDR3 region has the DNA TGTGCCAGCAGTTACTCGGGCGGGTTTGGGAGGACTGAAGCTTTCTTT. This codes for CASSYSGGFGRTEAFF.